The clone carrying this T cell receptor (beta chain) appeared a single time. Its antigen is not known. Researchers prepared the TCRbeta library using unique molecular identifiers, the study reports. TCRdb analysed the PCR reads with MiXCR anew, one entry per CDR3 protein. This sample has about 470,000 distinct CDR3 sequences, with approximately 41% found just once. This entry is derived from a study of T-cell reconstitution after alpha-beta-depleted transplantation in children. Study outcomes and limitations: Some patients' high day-60 TCRbeta diversity was traced to surviving recipient T cells and thymic progenitors. Alpha-beta T cells about two months after transplant reportedly derived from several hundred expanded graft clones. A year post-transplant, T-cell counts and diversity derived mostly from newly produced T cells.

Trimming left V 8 bases short and J 1 base short, with 9 bases between. The germline CDR1 and CDR2 sequences are MNHEY and SMNVEV (reference sequence). This CDR3 spans 13 amino acids. The chain combines TRBV27 with TRBJ2-4; D ambiguous. The material sequenced was PBMCs, taken before TCRalphabeta/CD19-depleted stem cell transplant. This TCR was sampled from a girl aged 2-10 years with aplastic anemia, due to receive a stem cell transplant. The CDR3 DNA reads TGTGCCAGCCATACCTCGGCCAAAAACATTCAGTACTTC. Encoded protein: CASHTSAKNIQYF.